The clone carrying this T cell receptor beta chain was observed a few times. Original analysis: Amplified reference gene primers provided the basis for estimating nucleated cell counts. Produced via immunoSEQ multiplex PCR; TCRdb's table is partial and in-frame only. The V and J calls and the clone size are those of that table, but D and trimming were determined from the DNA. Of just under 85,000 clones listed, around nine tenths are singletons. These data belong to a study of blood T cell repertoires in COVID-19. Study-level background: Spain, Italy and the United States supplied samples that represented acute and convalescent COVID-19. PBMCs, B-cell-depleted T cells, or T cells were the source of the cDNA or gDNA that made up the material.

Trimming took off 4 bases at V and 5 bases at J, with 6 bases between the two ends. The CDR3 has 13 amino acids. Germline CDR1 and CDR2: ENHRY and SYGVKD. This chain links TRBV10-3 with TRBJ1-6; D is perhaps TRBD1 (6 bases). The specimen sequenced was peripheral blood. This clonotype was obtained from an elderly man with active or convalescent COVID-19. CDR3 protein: CAISGTDNSPLHF. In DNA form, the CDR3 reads TGTGCCATCAGTGGGACAGATAATTCACCCCTCCACTTT.